Sequencing of this TCR beta chain was carried out in a study of shared clonotypes between healthy human individuals. Study-level points and caveats: Only blood was sampled; tissue repertoires likely differ.

This CDR3 comprises 14 residues. Germline assignment: CDR1 MNHEY and CDR2 SVGAGI. V gave up 4 bases and J gave up 5 bases; unmatched junction bases: 7. Clones were read by immunoSEQ multiplex PCR, and TCRdb kept only the in-frame ones, dropping some. Of hundreds of thousands of clones in the sample, about 96% were seen once. Naive CD8 cells comprised CD45RO-negative, CCR7-positively selected cells, excluding terminally differentiated effector memory CD45RA+ cells. Every donor, a Caucasian adult, lived in Nashville, Tennessee. Remarks on this clone: The antigen remains unidentified.

This TCR was sampled from a woman aged 25 to 39 in good health. The chain employs TRBV6-5 and TRBJ2-7; 8 positions agree with TRBD2. Sequenced sample: naive CD8+ T cells sorted from blood. DNA for the CDR3: TGTGCCAGCAGTTGGACTAGCCTGGTGGACGAGCAGTACTTC. Translating it yields CASSWTSLVDEQYF.